This TCR beta chain was recorded in a study of long-term antiretroviral therapy in people with HIV. Study-level background: It was about a decade after the earliest samples that the 2015 immediate-ART recommendation appeared.

Run at survey level, the immunoSEQ assay was version v3.0. The data were produced by immunoSEQ multiplex PCR, yet TCRdb's version contains in-frame clones alone and is incomplete. Of about 22,000 clones listed, roughly 76% are singletons. Specimens carried about 0.85-10 million cryopreserved PBMC before DNA extraction. Turning to this clone: The antigen remains unidentified.

Study findings and constraints: Control repertoires displayed wider CDR3 length ranges than the HIV repertoires. Subsequent to ART, diversity was augmented yet persisted below that of transplant donor controls.

The receptor was isolated from a woman in her thirties or forties with HIV. Sequencing used unsorted PBMCs, obtained around 21 months before starting antiretroviral therapy.

CDR3 loop: CASSYGGRAYGYTF. The CDR3 bases are TGTGCCAGCAGTTACGGGGGGCGGGCCTATGGCTACACCTTC. This chain joins TRBV6-5 and TRBJ1-2; D possibly corresponds to TRBD1 (6 bases). V was clipped by 2 bases and J by 4 bases, with 11 bases between them. Germline lookup yields CDR1 MNHEY and CDR2 SVGAGI. CDR3 size: 14 residues.